This TCR beta chain was found in a study of blood T cell repertoires in COVID-19. About the study: The origin of the acute and convalescent COVID-19 samples was the United States, Italy and Spain. From T cells, B-cell-depleted T cells, or PBMCs came the material, which was cDNA or gDNA.

As originally analysed: Using reference gene primer amplification, nucleated cell counts were estimated. Libraries were prepared by immunoSEQ multiplex PCR; TCRdb keeps only in-frame clonotypes and omits some of them. V and J calls and clone size are given by that table; D and trimming were obtained from the DNA. Of fewer than 300,000 clones in the sample, roughly 91% were seen once. V dropped 3 bases and J dropped 5 bases, with 10 bases sitting between them. Germline values: CDR1 LNHDA, CDR2 SQIVND (reference sequence). The CDR3 has 13 residues. This chain joins TRBV19 and TRBJ1-1, with D uncertain. What was sequenced was peripheral blood. The sequence came from a young man with acute or convalescent COVID-19. The CDR3: CASSMGSGTEAFF. The DNA for the CDR3 is TGTGCCAGTAGTATGGGGTCGGGGACTGAAGCTTTCTTT. Supplemented by reference TRBV19 and TRBJ1-1, the full variable domain reads DGGITQSPKYLFRKEGQNVTLSCEQNLNHDAMYWYRQDPGQGLRLIYYSQIVNDFQKGDIAEGYSVSREKKESFPLTVTSAQKNPTAFYLCASSMGSGTEAFFGQGTRLTVV.